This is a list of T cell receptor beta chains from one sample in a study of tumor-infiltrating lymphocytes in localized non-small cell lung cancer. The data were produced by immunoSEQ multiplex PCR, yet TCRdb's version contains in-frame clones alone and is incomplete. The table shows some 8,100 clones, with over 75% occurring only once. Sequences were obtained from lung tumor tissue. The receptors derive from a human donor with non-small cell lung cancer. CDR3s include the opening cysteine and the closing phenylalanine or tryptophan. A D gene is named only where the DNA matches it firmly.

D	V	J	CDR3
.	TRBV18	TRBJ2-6	CASSDLQGAGANVLTF
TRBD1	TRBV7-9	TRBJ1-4	CASSFYRGRSEKLFF
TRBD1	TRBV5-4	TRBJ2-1	CASTFRGRTNEQFF
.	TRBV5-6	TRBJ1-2	CASSLWEIFTF
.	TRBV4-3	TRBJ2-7	CASSQEASSREQYF
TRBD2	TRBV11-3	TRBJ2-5	CASSPGTSGTYQETQYF
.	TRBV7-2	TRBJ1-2	CASSLFGGGAYGYTF
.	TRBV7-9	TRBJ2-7	CASSLPLAYEQYF
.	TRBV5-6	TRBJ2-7	CASSFRGSGYYEQYF
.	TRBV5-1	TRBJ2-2	CASTKSVSNTGELFF
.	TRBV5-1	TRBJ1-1	CASSFLSDDEAFF
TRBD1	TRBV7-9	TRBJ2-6	CASSLVAQGAGANVLTF
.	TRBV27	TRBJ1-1	CASSLKPMTTEAFF